This T cell receptor (beta chain) was found in a study of cytomegalovirus exposure and HLA in healthy donors. 13 Jbeta primers and 60 Vbeta primers were used for the PCR. TCRdb's table, derived via immunoSEQ multiplex PCR, lists solely in-frame clones and lacks some. The sample contains around 130,000 clones, around 70% of which appear only once. V was pared by 4 bases and J by 0 bases, with 12 bases of the junction left unmatched. In germline, CDR1 is GTSNPN, CDR2 SVGIG (reference sequence). This CDR3 has 17 residues. Note on this clone: Its antigen is as yet unknown.

Study-wide results and limits: Later, an analysis showed that TCR beta chains associated with HLA were more clonally expanded than others that were equally common. The authors confirmed in vitro that a few CMV-associated chains were specific for CMV antigens. Analysis was carried out at a later point, and it linked a missense DCLRE1C variant to TCR beta V- and J-gene trimming.

The sequence came from a woman aged 40 to 50 in good health and CMV-seropositive. The V and J genes are TRBV30 and TRBJ2-3; TRBD2 matches 8 bases. Material: PBMCs. CDR3 bases: TGTGCCTGGATCCCCGGGGGGGCACCAACTAGCACAGATACGCAGTATTTT. It is translated as CAWIPGGAPTSTDTQYF. The full variable domain, with the rest looked up from reference TRBV30 and TRBJ2-3, is SQTIHQWPATLVQPVGSPLSLECTVEGTSNPNLYWYRQAAGRGLQLLFYSVGIGQISSEVPQNLSASRPQDRQFILSSKKLLLSDSGFYLCAWIPGGAPTSTDTQYFGPGTRLTVL.